Given below is one TCR beta chain in context. This record belongs to a study of blood T cell repertoires in COVID-19. Background on the study: Researchers got acute and convalescent COVID-19 samples from the United States, Italy and Spain. The analysed material was cDNA or gDNA that came from T cells, B-cell-depleted T cells, or PBMCs.

The assay was immunoSEQ multiplex PCR, and TCRdb's table has in-frame clones only and misses some. The data hold more than 100,000 clones, with 71% observed a single time. Germline V lookup: CDR1 MGHDK, CDR2 SYGVNS. The CDR3 totals 12 residues. V lost 4 bases and J lost 0, with 3 bases in between. Sequenced material: peripheral blood. This receptor was obtained from a human donor with acute or convalescent COVID-19. The donor label of this sample is uncertain. This chain connects TRBV25-1 to TRBJ1-2; D gene unclear. CDR3 sequence reads: CASSAANYGYTF. The CDR3 nucleotides read TGTGCCAGCAGTGCCGCTAACTATGGCTACACCTTC.